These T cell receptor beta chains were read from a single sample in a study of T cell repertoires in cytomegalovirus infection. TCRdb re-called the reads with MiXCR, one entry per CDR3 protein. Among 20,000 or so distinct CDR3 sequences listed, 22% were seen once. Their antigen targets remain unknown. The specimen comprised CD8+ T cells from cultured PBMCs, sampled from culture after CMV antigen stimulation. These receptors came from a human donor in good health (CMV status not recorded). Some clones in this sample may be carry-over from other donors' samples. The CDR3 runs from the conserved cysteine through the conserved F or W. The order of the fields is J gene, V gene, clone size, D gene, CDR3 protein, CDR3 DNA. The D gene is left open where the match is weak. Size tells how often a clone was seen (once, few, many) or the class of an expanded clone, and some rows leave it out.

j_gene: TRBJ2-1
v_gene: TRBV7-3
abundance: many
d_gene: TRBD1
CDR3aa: CASSMYRGLAYNEQFF
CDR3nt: TGTGCCAGCAGCATGTACAGGGGTTTGGCCTACAATGAGCAGTTCTTC

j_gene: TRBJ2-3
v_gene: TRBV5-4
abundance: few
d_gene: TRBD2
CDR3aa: CASSPGLAGGYTDTQYF
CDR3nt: TGTGCCAGCAGCCCTGGACTAGCGGGGGGATACACAGATACGCAGTATTTT

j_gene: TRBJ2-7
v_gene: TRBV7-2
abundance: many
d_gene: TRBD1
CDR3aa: CASSFGTGGSYEQYF
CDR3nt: TGTGCCAGCAGCTTTGGGACAGGGGGCAGCTACGAGCAGTACTTC

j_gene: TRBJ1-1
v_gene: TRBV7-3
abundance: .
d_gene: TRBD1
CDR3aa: CASSPRATGTEAFF
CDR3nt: TGTGCCAGCAGTCCTAGGGCGACAGGGACTGAAGCTTTCTTT

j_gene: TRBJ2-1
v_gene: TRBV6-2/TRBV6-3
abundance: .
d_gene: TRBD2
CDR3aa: CASSFPTSGMGNEQFF
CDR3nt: TGTGCCAGCAGTTTCCCGACTAGCGGGATGGGAAATGAGCAGTTCTTC

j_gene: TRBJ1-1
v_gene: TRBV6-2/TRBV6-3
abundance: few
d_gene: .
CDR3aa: CASSYSKGRTEAFF
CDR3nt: TGTGCCAGCAGTTACTCGAAGGGGAGGACTGAAGCTTTCTTT

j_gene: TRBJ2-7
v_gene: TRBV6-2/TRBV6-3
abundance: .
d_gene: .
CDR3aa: CASSTGTPRPYEQYF
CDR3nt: TGTGCCAGCAGTACCGGGACCCCGAGGCCCTACGAGCAGTACTTC

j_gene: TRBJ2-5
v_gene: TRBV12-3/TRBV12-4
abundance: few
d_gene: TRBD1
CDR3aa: CASKTGGRQETQYF
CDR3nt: TGTGCCAGCAAGACAGGGGGCCGGCAAGAGACCCAGTACTTC

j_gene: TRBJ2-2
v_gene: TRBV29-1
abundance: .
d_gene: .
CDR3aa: CSVELLGQNTGELFF
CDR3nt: TGCAGCGTTGAATTGTTAGGGCAAAACACCGGGGAGCTGTTTTTT

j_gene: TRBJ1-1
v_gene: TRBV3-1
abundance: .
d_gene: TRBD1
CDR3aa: CASSLGTVNTEAFF
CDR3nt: TGTGCCAGCAGCCTCGGGACAGTTAACACTGAAGCTTTCTTT

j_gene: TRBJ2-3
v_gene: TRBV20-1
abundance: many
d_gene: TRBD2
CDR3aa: CSARDRRGGRSTDTQYF
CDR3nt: TGCAGTGCTAGAGATCGGCGGGGGGGCCGGAGCACAGATACGCAGTATTTT

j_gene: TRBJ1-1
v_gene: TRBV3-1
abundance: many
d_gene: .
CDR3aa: CASSRGAGNEAFF
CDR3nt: TGTGCCAGCAGCCGAGGCGCAGGGAATGAAGCTTTCTTT

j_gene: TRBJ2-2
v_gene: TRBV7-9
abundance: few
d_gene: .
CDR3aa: CASSPLDITGELFF
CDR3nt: TGTGCCAGCAGCCCACTCGATATCACCGGGGAGCTGTTTTTT

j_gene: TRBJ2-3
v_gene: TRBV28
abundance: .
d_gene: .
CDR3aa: CASSPYGTDTQYF
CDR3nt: TGTGCCAGCAGTCCATACGGCACAGATACGCAGTATTTT

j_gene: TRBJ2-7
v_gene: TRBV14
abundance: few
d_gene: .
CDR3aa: CASSQVLSYEQYF
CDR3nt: TGTGCCAGCAGCCAAGTTCTCAGCTACGAGCAGTACTTC

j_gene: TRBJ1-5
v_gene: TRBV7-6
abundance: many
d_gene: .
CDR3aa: CASSLLAEAGLMQPQHF
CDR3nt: TGTGCCAGCAGCTTACTAGCGGAGGCAGGGTTGATGCAGCCCCAGCATTTT

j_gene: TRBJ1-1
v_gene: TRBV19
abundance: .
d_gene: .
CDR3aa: CASSSWSGTEAFF
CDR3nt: TGTGCCAGTAGTTCCTGGAGCGGCACTGAAGCTTTCTTT

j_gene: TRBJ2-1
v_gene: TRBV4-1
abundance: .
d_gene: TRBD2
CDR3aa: CASSRWATSGGRF
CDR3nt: TGCGCCAGCAGCCGATGGGCGACTAGCGGGGGGCGTTTC

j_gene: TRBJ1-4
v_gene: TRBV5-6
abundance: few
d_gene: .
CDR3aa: CASSPAGGPGRRLF
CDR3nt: TGTGCCAGCAGCCCGGCCGGGGGTCCGGGACGGAGACTTTTT

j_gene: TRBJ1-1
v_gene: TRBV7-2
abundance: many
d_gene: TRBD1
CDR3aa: CASSLGQGGYNTEAFF
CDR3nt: TGTGCCAGCAGCTTAGGACAGGGCGGATATAACACTGAAGCTTTCTTT

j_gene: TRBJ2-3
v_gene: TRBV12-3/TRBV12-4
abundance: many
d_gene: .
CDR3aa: CASSFALVDDTQYF
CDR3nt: TGTGCCAGCAGTTTTGCCCTAGTAGACGATACGCAGTATTTT

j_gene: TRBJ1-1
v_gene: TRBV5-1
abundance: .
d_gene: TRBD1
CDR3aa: CASSQWTGGDTEAFF
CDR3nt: TGCGCCAGCAGCCAGTGGACAGGGGGGGACACTGAAGCTTTCTTT

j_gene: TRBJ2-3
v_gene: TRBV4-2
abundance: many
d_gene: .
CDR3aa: CASSQDEGSTDTQYF
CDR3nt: TGTGCCAGCAGCCAAGACGAGGGAAGCACAGATACGCAGTATTTT

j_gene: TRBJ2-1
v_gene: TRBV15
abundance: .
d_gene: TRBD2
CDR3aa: CATSGEGNAYNEQFF
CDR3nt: TGTGCCACCAGCGGGGAGGGGAACGCCTACAATGAGCAGTTCTTC

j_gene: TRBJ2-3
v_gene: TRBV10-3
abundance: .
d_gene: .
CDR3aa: CAITNTDTQYF
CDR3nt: TGTGCCATCACAAACACAGATACGCAGTATTTT

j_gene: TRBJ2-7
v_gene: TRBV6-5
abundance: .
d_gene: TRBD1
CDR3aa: CASSFGQAGEQYF
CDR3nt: TGTGCCAGCAGTTTCGGACAGGCGGGCGAGCAGTACTTC

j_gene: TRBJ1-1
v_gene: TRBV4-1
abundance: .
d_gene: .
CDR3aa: CASSPKRNTEAFF
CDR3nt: TGCGCCAGCAGCCCAAAAAGGAACACTGAAGCTTTCTTT

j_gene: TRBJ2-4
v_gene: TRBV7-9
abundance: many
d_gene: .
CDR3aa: CASSLARLSQRGAKNIQYF
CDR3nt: TGTGCCAGCAGCTTAGCGAGACTATCCCAACGAGGAGCCAAAAACATTCAGTACTTC

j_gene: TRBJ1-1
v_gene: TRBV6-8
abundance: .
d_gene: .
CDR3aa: CASSYSGRLTEAFF
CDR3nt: TGTGCCAGCAGTTACTCGGGGAGGCTAACTGAAGCTTTCTTT

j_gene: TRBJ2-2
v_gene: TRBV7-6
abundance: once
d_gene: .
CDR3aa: CASSARGPGPNTGELFF
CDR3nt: TGTGCCAGCAGCGCGCGTGGGCCGGGGCCTAACACCGGGGAGCTGTTTTTT

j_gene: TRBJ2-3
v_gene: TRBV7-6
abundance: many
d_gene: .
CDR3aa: CASSSFVADTQYF
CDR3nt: TGTGCCAGCAGCTCCTTTGTTGCAGATACGCAGTATTTT

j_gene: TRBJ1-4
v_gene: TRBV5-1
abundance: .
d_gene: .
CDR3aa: CASTTTPSDEKLFF
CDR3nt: TGCGCCAGCACCACCACCCCCTCGGATGAAAAACTGTTTTTT

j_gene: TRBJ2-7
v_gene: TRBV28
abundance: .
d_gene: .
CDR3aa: CASSPPDSSLYEQYF
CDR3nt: TGTGCCAGCAGCCCACCCGACAGCAGTCTCTACGAGCAGTACTTC

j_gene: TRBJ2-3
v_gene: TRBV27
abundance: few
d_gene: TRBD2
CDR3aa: CASSYLSGVLDTQYF
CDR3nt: TGTGCCAGCAGTTACCTTAGCGGGGTCTTGGATACGCAGTATTTT

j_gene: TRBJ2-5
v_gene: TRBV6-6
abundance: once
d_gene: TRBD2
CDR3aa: CASSRGSGGAETQYF
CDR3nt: TGTGCCAGCAGCCGGGGTAGCGGGGGGGCGGAGACCCAGTACTTC

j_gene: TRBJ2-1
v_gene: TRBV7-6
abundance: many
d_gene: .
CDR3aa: CASSSILPGGYEQFF
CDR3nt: TGTGCCAGCAGCTCCATACTCCCAGGGGGGTATGAGCAGTTCTTC

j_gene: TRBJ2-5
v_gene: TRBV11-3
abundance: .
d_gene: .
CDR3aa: CASSSPPTPLTMAETQYF
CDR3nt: TGTGCCAGCAGCTCCCCCCCGACTCCTTTAACCATGGCGGAGACCCAGTACTTC

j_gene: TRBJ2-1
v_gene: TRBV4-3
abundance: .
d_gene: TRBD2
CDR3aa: CASSPMTSGGYNEQFF
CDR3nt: TGCGCCAGCAGCCCGATGACTAGCGGGGGTTACAATGAGCAGTTCTTC

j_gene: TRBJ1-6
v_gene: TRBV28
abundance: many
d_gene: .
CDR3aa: CASSFLTPGPPGGSPLHF
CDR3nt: TGTGCCAGCAGTTTCCTTACTCCGGGCCCCCCCGGGGGTTCACCCCTCCACTTT

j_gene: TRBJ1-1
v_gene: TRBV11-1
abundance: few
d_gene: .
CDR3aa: CASRVTSRNTEAFF
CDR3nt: TGTGCCAGCAGAGTTACGAGTCGGAACACTGAAGCTTTCTTT